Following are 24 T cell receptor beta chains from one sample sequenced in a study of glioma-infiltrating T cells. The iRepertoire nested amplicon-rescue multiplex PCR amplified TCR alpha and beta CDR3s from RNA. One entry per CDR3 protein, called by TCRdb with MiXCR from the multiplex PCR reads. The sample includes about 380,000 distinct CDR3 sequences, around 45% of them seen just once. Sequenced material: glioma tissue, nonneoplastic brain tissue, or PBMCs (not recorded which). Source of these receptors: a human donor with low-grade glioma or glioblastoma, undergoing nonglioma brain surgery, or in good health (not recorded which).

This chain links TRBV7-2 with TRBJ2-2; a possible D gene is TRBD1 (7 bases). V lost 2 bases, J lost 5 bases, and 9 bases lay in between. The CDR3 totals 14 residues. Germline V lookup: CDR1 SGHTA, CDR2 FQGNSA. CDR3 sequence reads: CASSLPGGTGELFF. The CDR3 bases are TGTGCCAGCAGCTTACCAGGGGGGACCGGGGAGCTGTTTTTT.

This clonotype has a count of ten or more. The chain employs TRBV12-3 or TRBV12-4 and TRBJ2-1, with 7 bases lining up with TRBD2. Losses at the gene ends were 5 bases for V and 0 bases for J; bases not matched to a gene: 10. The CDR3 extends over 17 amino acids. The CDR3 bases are TGTGCCAGCAGTAACGGGCTAGCGGCTTTCTCCTACAATGAGCAGTTCTTC. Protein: CASSNGLAAFSYNEQFF.

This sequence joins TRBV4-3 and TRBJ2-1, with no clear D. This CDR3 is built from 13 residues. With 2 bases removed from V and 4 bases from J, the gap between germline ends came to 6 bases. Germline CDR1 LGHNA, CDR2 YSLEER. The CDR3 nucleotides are TGCGCCAGCAGCCAATGGAAATACAATGAGCAGTTCTTC. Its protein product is CASSQWKYNEQFF.

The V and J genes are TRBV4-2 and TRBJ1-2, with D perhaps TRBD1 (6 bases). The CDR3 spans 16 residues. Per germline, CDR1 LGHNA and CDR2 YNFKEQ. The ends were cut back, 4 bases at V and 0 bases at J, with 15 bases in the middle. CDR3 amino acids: CASSPFLDRPNYGYTF. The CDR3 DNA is TGTGCCAGCAGCCCCTTCCTGGACAGACCTAACTATGGCTACACCTTC.

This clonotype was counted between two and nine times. CDR3 in DNA: TGCGCCAGCAGCCAGATAGCGGCGTCCTACGAGCAGTACTTC. Amino acids: CASSQIAASYEQYF. The V call is TRBV4-1, the J call TRBJ2-7, with a possible D match to TRBD2 (6 bases). Germline V CDR1 and CDR2: MGHRA, YSYEKL. This CDR3 is built from 14 residues. V was cut by 3 bases and J by 1 base, with 10 bases left in between.

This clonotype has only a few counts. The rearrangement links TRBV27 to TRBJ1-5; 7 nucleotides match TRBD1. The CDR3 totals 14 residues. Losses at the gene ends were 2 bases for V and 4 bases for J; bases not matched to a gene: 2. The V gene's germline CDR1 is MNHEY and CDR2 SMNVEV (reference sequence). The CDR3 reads CASSLTGENQPQHF. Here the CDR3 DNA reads TGTGCCAGCAGTTTAACAGGGGAGAATCAGCCCCAGCATTTT.

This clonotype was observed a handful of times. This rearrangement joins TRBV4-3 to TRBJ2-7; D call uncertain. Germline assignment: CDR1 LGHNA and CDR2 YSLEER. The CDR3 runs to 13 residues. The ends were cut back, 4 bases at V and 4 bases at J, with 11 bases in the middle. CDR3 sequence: CASSPRLGYEQYF. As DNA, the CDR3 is TGCGCCAGCAGCCCACGACTGGGGTACGAGCAGTACTTC.

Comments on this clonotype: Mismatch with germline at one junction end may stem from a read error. CDR3 in DNA: TGTGCCAGCCGCCAAGGGCTCGCGGGAGTACAAGAGACCCAGTACTTC. Translating it yields CASRQGLAGVQETQYF. The genes are TRBV3-1 and TRBJ2-5, with TRBD2 matching over 7 bases. The CDR3 extends over 16 amino acids. Germline CDR1 LGHDT, CDR2 YNNKEL (reference sequence).

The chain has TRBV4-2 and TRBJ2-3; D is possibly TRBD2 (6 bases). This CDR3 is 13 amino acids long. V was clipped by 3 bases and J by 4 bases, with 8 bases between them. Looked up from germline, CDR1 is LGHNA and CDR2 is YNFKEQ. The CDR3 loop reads CASSQERADTQYF. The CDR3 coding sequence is TGTGCCAGCAGCCAGGAGCGGGCAGATACGCAGTATTTT.

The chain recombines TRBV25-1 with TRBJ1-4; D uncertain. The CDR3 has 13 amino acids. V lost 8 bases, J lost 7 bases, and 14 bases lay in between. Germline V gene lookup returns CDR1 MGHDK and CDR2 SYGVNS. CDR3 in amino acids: CASAGSGSEKLFF. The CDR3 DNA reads TGTGCCAGCGCCGGATCCGGGAGTGAAAAACTGTTTTTT.

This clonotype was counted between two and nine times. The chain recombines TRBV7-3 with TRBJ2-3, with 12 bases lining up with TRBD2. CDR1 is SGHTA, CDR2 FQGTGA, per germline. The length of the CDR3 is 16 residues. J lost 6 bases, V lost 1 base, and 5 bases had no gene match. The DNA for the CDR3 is TGTGCCAGCAGCTTAAGCCTAGCGGGAGGGCAGGATACGCAGTATTTT. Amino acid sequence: CASSLSLAGGQDTQYF.

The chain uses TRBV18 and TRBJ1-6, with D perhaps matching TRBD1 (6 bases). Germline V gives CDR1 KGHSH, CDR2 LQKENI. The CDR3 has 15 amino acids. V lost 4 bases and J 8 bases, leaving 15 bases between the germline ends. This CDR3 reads CASSRIRDTDSPLHF. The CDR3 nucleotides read TGTGCCAGCTCACGTATCCGGGACACCGATTCACCCCTCCACTTT.

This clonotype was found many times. Written as DNA, the CDR3 is TGTGCCAGCAGTTACTCGGCCCCTGACGGATTAGCTAACTATGGCTACACCTTC. This translates into CASSYSAPDGLANYGYTF. The gene calls are TRBV6-2 or TRBV6-3 and TRBJ1-2; no firm D call. Germline CDR1 and CDR2: MNHEY and SVGEGT. CDR3 length equals 18 residues. The V end lost 0 bases, the J end lost 0 bases, and 17 bases lay between the germline ends.

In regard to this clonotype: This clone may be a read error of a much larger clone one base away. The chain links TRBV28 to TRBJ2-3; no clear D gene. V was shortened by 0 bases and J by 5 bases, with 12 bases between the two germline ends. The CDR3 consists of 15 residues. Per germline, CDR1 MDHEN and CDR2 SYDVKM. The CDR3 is CASSLWGSYRDTQYF. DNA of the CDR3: TGTGCCAGCAGTTTATGGGGCAGCTACAGAGATACGCAGTATTTT.

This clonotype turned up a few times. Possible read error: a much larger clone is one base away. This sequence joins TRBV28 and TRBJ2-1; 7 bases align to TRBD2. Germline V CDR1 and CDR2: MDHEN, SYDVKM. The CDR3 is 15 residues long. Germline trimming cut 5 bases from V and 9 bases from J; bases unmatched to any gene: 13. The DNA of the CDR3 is TGTGCCAGCAGTACCCCTAGAGGGAGGGCCTTTGAGCAGTTCTTC. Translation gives CASSTPRGRAFEQFF.

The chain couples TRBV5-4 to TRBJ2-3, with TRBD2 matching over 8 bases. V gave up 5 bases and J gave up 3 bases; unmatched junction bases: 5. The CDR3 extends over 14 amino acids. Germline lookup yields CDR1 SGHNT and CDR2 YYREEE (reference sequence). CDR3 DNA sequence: TGTGCCAGCAGTTCCCGGGAGGGAACAGATACGCAGTATTTT. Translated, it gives CASSSREGTDTQYF.

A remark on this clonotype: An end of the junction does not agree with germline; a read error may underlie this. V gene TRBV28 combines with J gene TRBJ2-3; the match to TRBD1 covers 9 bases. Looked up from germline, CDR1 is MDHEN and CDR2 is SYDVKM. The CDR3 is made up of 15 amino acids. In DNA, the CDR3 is TGTACCAGCAGCAGCCCCGGGACAGGGAAAGAGACCCAGTGCTTC. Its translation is CTSSSPGTGKETQCF.

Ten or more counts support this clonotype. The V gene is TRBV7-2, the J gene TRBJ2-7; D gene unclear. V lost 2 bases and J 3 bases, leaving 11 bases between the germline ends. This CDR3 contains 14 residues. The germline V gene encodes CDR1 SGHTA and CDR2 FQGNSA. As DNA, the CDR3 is TGTGCCAGCAGCTTAAGGCAGGACGGCTACGAGCAGTACTTC. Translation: CASSLRQDGYEQYF.

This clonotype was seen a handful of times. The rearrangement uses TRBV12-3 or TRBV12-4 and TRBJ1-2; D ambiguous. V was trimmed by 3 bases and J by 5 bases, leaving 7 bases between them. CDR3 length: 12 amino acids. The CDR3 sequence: CASSFRTYGYTF. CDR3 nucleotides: TGTGCCAGCAGTTTTCGCACTTATGGCTACACCTTC.

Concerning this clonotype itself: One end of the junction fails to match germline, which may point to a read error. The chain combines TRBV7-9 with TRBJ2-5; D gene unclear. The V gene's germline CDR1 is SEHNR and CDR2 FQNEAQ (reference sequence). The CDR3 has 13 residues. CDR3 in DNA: TGTGCCAGCAGCTCCCCGGGCGGAGATTCACCCTGCTTC. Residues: CASSSPGGDSPCF.

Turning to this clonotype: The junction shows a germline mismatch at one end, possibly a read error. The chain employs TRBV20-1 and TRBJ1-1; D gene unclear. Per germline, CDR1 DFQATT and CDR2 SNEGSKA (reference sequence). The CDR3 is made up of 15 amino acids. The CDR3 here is CSDRRRRRPNTEAFF. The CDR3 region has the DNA TGCAGTGATAGACGGCGGAGGAGGCCAAACACTGAAGCTTTCTTT.

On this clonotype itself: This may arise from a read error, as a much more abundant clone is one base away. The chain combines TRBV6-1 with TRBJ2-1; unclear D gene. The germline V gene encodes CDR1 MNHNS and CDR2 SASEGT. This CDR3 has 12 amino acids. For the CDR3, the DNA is TGTGCCAGCAGTACATCCTACAATGGGCAGTTCTTC. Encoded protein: CASSTSYNGQFF.

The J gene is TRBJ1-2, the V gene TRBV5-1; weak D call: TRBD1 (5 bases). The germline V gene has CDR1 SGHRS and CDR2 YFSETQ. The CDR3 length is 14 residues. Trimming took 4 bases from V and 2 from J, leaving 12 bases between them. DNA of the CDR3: TGCGCCAGCAGCGGGGGGACGAGAAACTATGGCTACACCTTC. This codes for CASSGGTRNYGYTF.

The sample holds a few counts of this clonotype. The CDR3 protein is CATSGLRDSPGLAVNEQFF. The CDR3 DNA reads as TGTGCCACCAGTGGACTCCGGGACAGCCCCGGACTAGCGGTCAATGAGCAGTTCTTC. This sequence joins TRBV24-1 and TRBJ2-1, with 10 bases identical to TRBD2. J was trimmed by 6 bases and V by 5 bases; bases with no gene match: 18. This CDR3 has 19 residues. The germline V gene encodes CDR1 KGHDR and CDR2 SFDVKD.